Listed here are 30 T cell receptor beta chains from one sample, sequenced in a study of CXCR3-negative and CXCR3-positive naive CD8 T cells. General observations from the study: CXCR3-negative naive cells had less hydrophobic TRB CDR3s than did CXCR3-positive naive cells.

What these receptors recognize is not known. Libraries of TRB cDNA were made by 5' RACE and carried UMIs. From the 5' RACE reads, TCRdb lists one entry per CDR3 protein and no DNA. The sample table includes 150,000 to 180,000 distinct CDR3 sequences. The sample taken for sequencing was naive CXCR3+ CD8+ T cells from blood. Subset indicated: CD45RO-CCR7+CD27+CD95- naive CD8+ T cells expressing CXCR3 (TNR3+). Receptors originate from a human donor in good health. Some clones in this sample may be carry-over from other donors' samples.

The J gene is TRBJ2-1, the V gene TRBV7-9. The CDR3 is made up of 16 amino acids. Germline CDR1 reads SEHNR; CDR2 reads FQNEAQ (reference sequence). The CDR3 sequence: CASSFPTTDSYNEQFF.

The J gene is TRBJ2-1, the V gene TRBV29-1; TCRdb proposes TRBD2, but this gene call is untestable without DNA. The CDR3 has 11 residues. Per the germline V gene, CDR1 is SQVTM and CDR2 is ANQGSEA. The CDR3 spells CSVEPANEQFF.

The chain recombines TRBV5-1 with TRBJ1-1; as DNA is missing, the TRBD1 call by TCRdb cannot be tested. Germline CDR1 SGHRS, CDR2 YFSETQ. CDR3 length: 18 residues. The CDR3 reads CASSDPRDRGLSGTEAFF.

This chain connects TRBV2 to TRBJ2-3; TCRdb's D gene call, TRBD1, goes unchecked for lack of DNA. Germline loops: CDR1 SNHLY, CDR2 FYNNEI. This CDR3 spans 14 amino acids. This CDR3 is CASIERGRADTQYF.

The chain recombines TRBV12-3 or TRBV12-4 with TRBJ2-2. This CDR3 has 11 residues. CDR3: CASKATGELFF.

The V call is TRBV12-3 or TRBV12-4, the J call TRBJ2-3; there is no DNA to check the TCRdb D call of TRBD2. This CDR3 is 17 amino acids long. CDR3 region: CASSSGTSGRGTDTQYF.

The CDR3 is CASSVSGTGSEQYF. This chain joins TRBV9 and TRBJ2-7; TCRdb designates TRBD1, a call that cannot be tested without DNA. The CDR3 has 14 residues. Germline CDR1 is SGDLS and CDR2 is YYNGEE.

V usage is TRBV12-3 or TRBV12-4 and J usage is TRBJ1-1; TCRdb designates TRBD1, a call that cannot be tested without DNA. The CDR3 length is 14 residues. The CDR3 protein is CASSSTGIGTEAFF.

The chain couples TRBV6-2 or TRBV6-3 to TRBJ2-1; the TCRdb call, TRBD1, lacks DNA for checking. The germline V gene encodes CDR1 MNHEY and CDR2 SVGEGT. The CDR3 length is 18 residues. Here the CDR3 reads CASSPPWEAGGAYNEQFF.

The chain is built from TRBV4-1 and TRBJ2-7. This CDR3 is built from 14 residues. Germline CDR1 reads MGHRA; CDR2 reads YSYEKL. The CDR3 loop reads CASSQPLALGEQYF.

The V and J genes are TRBV2 and TRBJ2-7; TCRdb indicates TRBD2, and absent DNA this call remains unverified. Germline loops: CDR1 SNHLY, CDR2 FYNNEI. There are 14 residues in the CDR3. CDR3 in amino acids: CASSVTEGFYEQYF. Full variable domain (outside the CDR3, taken from reference TRBV2 and TRBJ2-7): EPEVTQTPSHQVTQMGQEVILRCVPISNHLYFYWYRQILGQKVEFLVSFYNNEISEKSEIFDDQFSVERPDGSNFTLKIRSTKLEDSAMYFCASSVTEGFYEQYFGPGTRLTVT.

The chain has TRBV11-3 and TRBJ2-3. The CDR3 has 12 residues. Germline CDR1 and CDR2: SGHNT and YENEEA. The CDR3 reads CASSLVADTQYF. Complete variable domain (other parts from reference TRBV11-3 and TRBJ2-3): EAGVVQSPRYKIIEKKQPVAFWCNPISGHNTLYWYLQNLGQGPELLIRYENEEAVDDSQLPKDRFSAERLKGVDSTLKIQPAELGDSAVYLCASSLVADTQYFGPGTRLTVL.

The gene calls are TRBV7-3 and TRBJ1-2; TCRdb names TRBD1, which stays unverified in the absence of DNA. The CDR3 spans 16 residues. Germline V CDR1 and CDR2: SGHTA, FQGTGA. The CDR3 sequence is CASSLTGTGDRYGYTF.

This chain joins TRBV27 and TRBJ1-5; TCRdb names TRBD1, which stays unverified in the absence of DNA. This CDR3 is 14 amino acids long. Germline V gene data show CDR1 as MNHEY and CDR2 as SMNVEV (reference sequence). The CDR3 loop reads CASSLLGAGQPQHF.

The chain carries TRBV29-1 and TRBJ2-1; TCRdb returns TRBD1, unconfirmable since there is no DNA. The CDR3 is 12 amino acids. Germline V gene lookup returns CDR1 SQVTM and CDR2 ANQGSEA. The CDR3 spells CSVEEGDNEQFF.

The V call is TRBV7-3, the J call TRBJ2-1; TCRdb selects TRBD2, and the lack of DNA leaves this call unchecked. Germline V gene lookup returns CDR1 SGHTA and CDR2 FQGTGA. CDR3 length: 16 residues. CDR3 sequence reads: CASSLNSGETHNEQFF.

V usage is TRBV5-1 and J usage is TRBJ2-2. CDR1 is SGHRS and CDR2 is YFSETQ in the germline V gene. CDR3 length: 14 amino acids. CDR3 loop: CASSLVGHTGELFF.

The chain joins TRBV11-1 to TRBJ2-7; the TRBD1 assignment by TCRdb is unverifiable without DNA. CDR3 length: 14 amino acids. Germline V CDR1 and CDR2: SGHAT, FQDESV (reference sequence). This CDR3 is CASSLEGTLLEQYF.

V usage is TRBV4-3 and J usage is TRBJ2-3; TCRdb picks TRBD1, but there is no DNA to check that call. CDR1 and CDR2 (germline): LGHNA, YSLEER. This CDR3 has 17 residues. The CDR3 loop is CASSQDLTDYSTDTQYF.

V usage is TRBV29-1 and J usage is TRBJ2-3. This CDR3 has 11 residues. CDR1 is SQVTM, CDR2 ANQGSEA, per germline. The CDR3 spells CSVVGADTQYF.

This chain connects TRBV28 to TRBJ2-5; TCRdb gives TRBD2 as the D gene, but with no DNA this cannot be confirmed. This CDR3 spans 15 amino acids. Germline CDR1 reads MDHEN; CDR2 reads SYDVKM. The CDR3 here is CASRERLAGAETQYF.

This rearrangement joins TRBV2 to TRBJ1-1; TCRdb lists TRBD1, though no DNA is available to test this call. The CDR3 has 14 amino acids. Per the germline V gene, CDR1 is SNHLY and CDR2 is FYNNEI. CDR3 protein: CASSPRTANTEAFF.

V usage is TRBV6-5 and J usage is TRBJ1-1. The CDR3 contains 18 residues. The germline V gene encodes CDR1 MNHEY and CDR2 SVGAGI. The chain's CDR3 is CASSYTPGRGAMNTEAFF.

The chain joins TRBV6-1 to TRBJ1-2; TCRdb lists TRBD1, though no DNA is available to test this call. The germline V gene has CDR1 MNHNS and CDR2 SASEGT. The CDR3 spans 13 residues. The CDR3 here is CASSRGTLYGYTF.

The chain recombines TRBV10-3 with TRBJ2-7. This CDR3 is built from 13 residues. The germline V gene has CDR1 ENHRY and CDR2 SYGVKD. The CDR3 sequence is CAIRPEDSYEQYF.

The chain employs TRBV11-2 and TRBJ1-4; with no DNA, the TCRdb D assignment of TRBD1 cannot be verified. This CDR3 contains 15 residues. Germline lookup yields CDR1 SGHAT and CDR2 FQNNGV. CDR3 region: CASSSWDREGEKLFF.

The chain is built from TRBV14 and TRBJ2-7; as DNA is missing, the TRBD1 call by TCRdb cannot be tested. Germline values: CDR1 SGHDN, CDR2 FVKESK. CDR3 size: 13 residues. The CDR3: CASRGDNTYEQYF.

The V and J genes are TRBV2 and TRBJ2-7; no DNA is available, so the TRBD1 call from TCRdb remains unchecked. Germline CDR1 SNHLY, CDR2 FYNNEI. The CDR3 sequence is 16 residues long. CDR3 in amino acids: CATNSPLAGTDYEQYF.

This sequence joins TRBV7-9 and TRBJ1-1. Germline V gene data show CDR1 as SEHNR and CDR2 as FQNEAQ (reference sequence). The CDR3 has 13 amino acids. The CDR3 sequence: CASKPGSNTEAFF.

V and J are TRBV9 and TRBJ2-3; TCRdb calls TRBD1, which cannot be checked without DNA. Germline V gene data show CDR1 as SGDLS and CDR2 as YYNGEE. This CDR3 spans 17 amino acids. The CDR3 loop reads CASSPEGGAWVTDTQYF.